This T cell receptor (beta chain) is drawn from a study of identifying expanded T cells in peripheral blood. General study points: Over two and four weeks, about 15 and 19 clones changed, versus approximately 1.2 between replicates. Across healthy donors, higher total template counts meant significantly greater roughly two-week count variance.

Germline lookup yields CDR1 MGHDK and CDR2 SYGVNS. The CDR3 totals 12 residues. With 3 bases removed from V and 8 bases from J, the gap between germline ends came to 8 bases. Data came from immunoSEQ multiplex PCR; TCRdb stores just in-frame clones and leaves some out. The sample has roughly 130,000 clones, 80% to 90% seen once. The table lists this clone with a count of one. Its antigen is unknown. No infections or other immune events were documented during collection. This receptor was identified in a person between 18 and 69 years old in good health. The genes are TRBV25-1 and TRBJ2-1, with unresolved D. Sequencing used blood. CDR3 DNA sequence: TGTGCCAGCAGTGACTGGATGGATGAGCAGTTCTTC. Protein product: CASSDWMDEQFF.